This TCR beta chain was documented in a study of Ad26.COV2.S vaccination and SARS-CoV-2 variants. This CDR3 has 11 residues. Per the germline V gene, CDR1 is SGHRS and CDR2 is YFSETQ. The ends were cut back, 5 bases at V and 10 bases at J, with 9 bases in the middle. Treatment here: approximately 18 received Ad26.COV2.S at low or high dose, single or two shots; about 5 received placebo; per-sample allocation not given. Sampling was performed 63 days after the first vaccine or placebo injection. Libraries were prepared by immunoSEQ multiplex PCR; TCRdb keeps only in-frame clonotypes and omits some of them. Among a few hundred thousand clones, roughly four fifths were seen once, and the ten largest hold about 7.1%.

The chain is built from TRBV5-1 and TRBJ2-2, with unresolved D. This TCR was sampled from a person between 18 and 59 years old who received the Ad26.COV2.S COVID-19 vaccine or a placebo. This specimen was peripheral blood, taken in a trial of Ad26.COV2.S vaccine versus placebo. The CDR3 protein is CASSPAEELFF. The CDR3 coding sequence is TGCGCCAGCAGTCCGGCTGAGGAGCTGTTTTTT.